These 20 T cell receptor beta chains were sequenced from one sample in a study of blood T cell repertoires in COVID-19. Profiled with immunoSEQ multiplex PCR; TCRdb holds only in-frame clones, not every one. The sample shows roughly 61,000 clones, about 91% of them seen only once. The sample was peripheral blood. All receptors derive from a man in his 60s with acute or convalescent COVID-19.

The chain employs TRBV2 and TRBJ2-3, with 7 positions matching TRBD2. V shed 8 bases, J shed 2 bases, and the junction held 4 bases outside the gene matches. This CDR3 comprises 13 residues. Germline CDR1 reads SNHLY; CDR2 reads FYNNEI. The CDR3 sequence is CASGGVFTDTQYF. As DNA, the CDR3 is TGTGCCAGCGGGGGGGTGTTCACAGATACGCAGTATTTT. The full variable domain, in which reference TRBV2 and TRBJ2-3 provide the parts outside the CDR3, is EPEVTQTPSHQVTQMGQEVILRCVPISNHLYFYWYRQILGQKVEFLVSFYNNEISEKSEIFDDQFSVERPDGSNFTLKIRSTKLEDSAMYFCASGGVFTDTQYFGPGTRLTVL.

The chain links TRBV4-2 to TRBJ2-7; 7 nucleotides line up with TRBD1. V lost 1 base to trimming and J lost 4 bases; unmatched junction nucleotides: 13. Germline V gene data show CDR1 as LGHNA and CDR2 as YNFKEQ. The CDR3 is 17 residues long. CDR3 nucleotides: TGTGCCAGCAGCCAAGGAGGGACAGCCCAGGGCGGGTACGAGCAGTACTTC. It specifies CASSQGGTAQGGYEQYF.

The V and J genes are TRBV10-2 and TRBJ1-1, with 7 nucleotides matching TRBD1. Per germline, CDR1 WSHSY and CDR2 SAAADI. Germline trimming cut 8 bases from V and 0 bases from J; bases unmatched to any gene: 3. The CDR3 contains 13 residues. The CDR3 region has the DNA TGCGCCAGCTCAGGGGGAATGAACACTGAAGCTTTCTTT. It specifies CASSGGMNTEAFF.

V is TRBV19 and J is TRBJ1-5; TRBD1 agrees at 11 bases. The CDR3 loop spans 15 amino acids. The germline V gene encodes CDR1 LNHDA and CDR2 SQIVND (reference sequence). V lost 8 bases to trimming and J lost 6 bases; unmatched junction nucleotides: 9. CDR3 sequence: CASFSGQGASQPQHF. Here the CDR3 DNA reads TGTGCCAGTTTTTCTGGACAGGGGGCCAGTCAGCCCCAGCATTTT.

The chain couples TRBV6-1 to TRBJ1-5; 7 nucleotides line up with TRBD1. The length of the CDR3 is 14 residues. V trimming: 3 bases; J trimming: 9 bases; junction bases outside the gene matches: 8. Germline assignment: CDR1 MNHNS and CDR2 SASEGT. The CDR3 region is CASSDGQGESPQHF. The DNA of the CDR3 is TGTGCCAGCAGTGATGGGCAGGGGGAATCGCCCCAGCATTTT.

The chain combines TRBV11-3 with TRBJ2-6; 10 bases match TRBD1. This CDR3 has 18 residues. Germline CDR1 and CDR2: SGHNT and YENEEA. With V trimmed by 4 bases and J by 0 bases, 6 bases remained unmatched. The CDR3 nucleotides are TGTGCCAGCAGCTGGGGAAGGACAGGGGGCTCTGGGGCCAACGTCCTGACTTTC. It specifies CASSWGRTGGSGANVLTF.

CDR3 nucleotides: TGTGCCTGGAGTGTAAGGGGCGATGAAAAACTGTTTTTT. It specifies CAWSVRGDEKLFF. The J gene is TRBJ1-4, the V gene TRBV30, with D possibly being TRBD1 (5 bases). Germline CDR1 and CDR2: GTSNPN and SVGIG (reference sequence). Trimming took off 0 bases at V and 6 bases at J, with 8 bases between the two ends. CDR3 length: 13 amino acids. The full variable domain, rest sourced from reference TRBV30 and TRBJ1-4, is SQTIHQWPATLVQPVGSPLSLECTVEGTSNPNLYWYRQAAGRGLQLLFYSVGIGQISSEVPQNLSASRPQDRQFILSSKKLLLSDSGFYLCAWSVRGDEKLFFGSGTQLSVL.

CDR3 sequence (DNA): TGTGCCAGCAGTGCCCCGGGGTTGGCCACTGAAGCTTTCTTT. It translates to CASSAPGLATEAFF. The chain joins TRBV27 to TRBJ1-1; no clear D gene. V was pared by 5 bases and J by 4 bases, with 14 bases between. The CDR3 length is 14 residues. The germline CDR1 and CDR2 sequences are MNHEY and SMNVEV (reference sequence).

V usage is TRBV7-9 and J usage is TRBJ1-2, with D tentatively TRBD1 (5 bases). CDR3 length: 18 amino acids. V was shortened by 1 base and J by 4 bases, with 22 bases between the two germline ends. Germline values: CDR1 SEHNR, CDR2 FQNEAQ (reference sequence). The CDR3 loop reads CASSLGMPDGGTSYGYTF. The CDR3 DNA follows: TGTGCCAGCAGCTTAGGGATGCCCGACGGAGGGACCTCCTATGGCTACACCTTC.

The chain employs TRBV6-5 and TRBJ1-1; TRBD1 might be the D (5 bases). The CDR3 consists of 14 residues. Trimming took off 6 bases at V and 1 base at J, with 12 bases between the two ends. Looked up from germline, CDR1 is MNHEY and CDR2 is SVGAGI. CDR3 loop: CASRSTGENTEAFF. CDR3 sequence (DNA): TGTGCCAGCAGGTCTACAGGAGAGAACACTGAAGCTTTCTTT.

This clone appeared once. V gene TRBV6-5 combines with J gene TRBJ1-2; no clear D. CDR3 length equals 15 residues. The germline V and J ends were trimmed by 0 bases and 5 bases, with 13 bases remaining between them. Germline V gives CDR1 MNHEY, CDR2 SVGAGI. CDR3 sequence: CASSYSGRGSYGYTF. The CDR3 DNA sequence: TGTGCCAGCAGTTACTCTGGGCGGGGATCGTATGGCTACACCTTC.

The genes are TRBV27 and TRBJ1-4; weak D call: TRBD1 (6 bases). The V and J ends lost 1 base and 3 bases respectively, with 9 bases between them. This CDR3 region has 15 residues. In germline, CDR1 is MNHEY, CDR2 SMNVEV (reference sequence). The CDR3 spells CASSLLGGSNEKLFF. The CDR3 bases are TGTGCCAGCAGTTTATTAGGGGGTTCTAATGAAAAACTGTTTTTT.

The rearrangement links TRBV7-8 to TRBJ1-1; 10 bases fit TRBD1. Germline V gives CDR1 SGHVS, CDR2 FQNEAQ. Trimming took 4 bases from V and 2 from J; bases not matched to a gene: 10. CDR3 size: 17 residues. CDR3 sequence reads: CASSSTGTGAKNTEAFF. The CDR3 nucleotides read TGTGCCAGCAGCTCGACCGGGACAGGGGCAAAAAACACTGAAGCTTTCTTT.

The CDR3 region is CASRGDRARDGYTF. The CDR3 DNA reads as TGTGCCAGCAGAGGGGACAGGGCACGCGATGGCTACACCTTC. The rearrangement joins TRBV7-9 to TRBJ1-2; 9 positions agree with TRBD1. Per germline, CDR1 SEHNR and CDR2 FQNEAQ (reference sequence). After removal of 6 bases from V and 6 bases from J, the junction contained 8 bases not matched to a gene. CDR3 length equals 14 residues.

The chain links TRBV7-9 to TRBJ1-1, with TRBD1 matching over 8 bases. Germline-derived CDR1 and CDR2 are SEHNR and FQNEAQ (reference sequence). V dropped 5 bases and J dropped 9; count of bases not matched to a gene: 17. This CDR3 has 16 residues. Here the CDR3 DNA reads TGTGCCAGCAGCCAGCCGGGAGGACAGGGTAGATCGAAAGCTTTCTTT. This codes for CASSQPGGQGRSKAFF.

The V call is TRBV6-5, the J call TRBJ2-3; a possible D gene is TRBD1 (5 bases). Trimming cost V 6 bases and J 6 bases, with 19 bases left between them. The CDR3 is 15 amino acids. Germline V gene data show CDR1 as MNHEY and CDR2 as SVGAGI. For the CDR3, the DNA is TGTGCCAGCAGAAAGGTCTGGCAGGGTTGGGATACGCAGTATTTT. It is translated as CASRKVWQGWDTQYF.

J is TRBJ1-2 and V is TRBV25-1; 7 bases fit TRBD1. The CDR3 sequence is 15 residues long. V gave up 1 base and J gave up 2 bases; unmatched junction bases: 4. Germline V gives CDR1 MGHDK, CDR2 SYGVNS. The CDR3 reads CASSELAGGNYGYTF. The CDR3 DNA reads TGTGCCAGCAGTGAATTGGCAGGGGGGAACTATGGCTACACCTTC.

This chain joins TRBV5-1 and TRBJ1-1; D might be TRBD1 (6 bases). In germline, CDR1 is SGHRS, CDR2 YFSETQ. The germline V and J ends were trimmed by 3 bases and 3 bases, with 9 bases remaining between them. This CDR3 is built from 13 residues. The CDR3 loop reads CASSSQGYTEAFF. DNA for the CDR3: TGCGCCAGCAGCTCGCAGGGGTACACTGAAGCTTTCTTT.

The chain recombines TRBV7-3 with TRBJ2-1; D is perhaps TRBD2 (6 bases). The CDR3 is made up of 18 amino acids. Trimming took off 5 bases at V and 0 bases at J, with 20 bases between the two ends. CDR1 is SGHTA and CDR2 is FQGTGA in the germline V gene. Written as DNA, the CDR3 is TGTGCCAGCAGCCCCTCCCCGCGGGGAGGCTTCTCCTACAATGAGCAGTTCTTC. Protein product: CASSPSPRGGFSYNEQFF. Based on the CDR3 plus reference TRBV7-3 and TRBJ2-1, the full variable domain is GAGVSQTPSNKVTEKGKYVELRCDPISGHTALYWYRQSLGQGPEFLIYFQGTGAADDSGLPNDRFFAVRPEGSVSTLKIQRTERGDSAVYLCASSPSPRGGFSYNEQFFGPGTRLTVL.

The chain couples TRBV3-1 (or the pseudogene TRBV3-2) to TRBJ2-7; 13 nucleotides agree with TRBD2. With 2 bases clipped from V and 4 bases from J, the junction kept 2 bases outside the gene matches. There are 15 residues in the CDR3. Looked up from germline, CDR1 is LGHDT and CDR2 is YNNKEL (reference sequence). CDR3 in DNA: TGTGCCAGCAGCCAATTACTAGCGGGAGGGTACGAGCAGTACTTC. Translation: CASSQLLAGGYEQYF.